This T cell receptor beta chain was captured in a study of cytomegalovirus exposure and HLA in healthy donors. General study points: In vitro checks showed that a few CMV-associated chains really do target CMV antigens.

A remark on this clone: The antigen remains unidentified.

This CDR3 is 15 amino acids long. Germline CDR1 reads SGHRS; CDR2 reads YFSETQ. Trimming removed 0 bases from V and 4 bases from J, with 10 bases in between. 60 Vbeta and 13 Jbeta primers were used in PCR. This table comes from immunoSEQ multiplex PCR, and its TCRdb copy is limited to in-frame clones, with some not included. In the table there are fewer than 300,000 clones, over 70% of which are singletons. The sequenced sample consisted of PBMCs. This TCR came from a girl aged 2 to 10 in good health and CMV-seronegative. The V and J genes are TRBV5-1 and TRBJ2-2, with D possibly TRBD1 on 5 matching bases. DNA of the CDR3: TGCGCCAGCAGCTTGGAAAGGGGAACCACCGGGGAGCTGTTTTTT. Protein product: CASSLERGTTGELFF.